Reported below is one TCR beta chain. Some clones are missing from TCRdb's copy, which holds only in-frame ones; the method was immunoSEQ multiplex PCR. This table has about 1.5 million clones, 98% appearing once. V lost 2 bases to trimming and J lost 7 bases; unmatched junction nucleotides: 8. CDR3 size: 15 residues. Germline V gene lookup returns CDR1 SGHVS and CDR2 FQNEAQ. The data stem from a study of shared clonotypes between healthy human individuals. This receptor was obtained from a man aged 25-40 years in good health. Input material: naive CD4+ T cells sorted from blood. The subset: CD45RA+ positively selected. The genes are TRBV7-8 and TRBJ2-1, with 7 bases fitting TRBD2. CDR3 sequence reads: CASSLMGGFSNEQFF. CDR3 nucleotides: TGTGCCAGCAGCTTAATGGGGGGGTTTAGTAATGAGCAGTTCTTC. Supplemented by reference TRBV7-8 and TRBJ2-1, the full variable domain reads GAGVSQSPRYKVAKRGQDVALRCDPISGHVSLFWYQQALGQGPEFLTYFQNEAQLDKSGLPSDRFFAERPEGSVSTLKIQRTQQEDSAVYLCASSLMGGFSNEQFFGPGTRLTVL.